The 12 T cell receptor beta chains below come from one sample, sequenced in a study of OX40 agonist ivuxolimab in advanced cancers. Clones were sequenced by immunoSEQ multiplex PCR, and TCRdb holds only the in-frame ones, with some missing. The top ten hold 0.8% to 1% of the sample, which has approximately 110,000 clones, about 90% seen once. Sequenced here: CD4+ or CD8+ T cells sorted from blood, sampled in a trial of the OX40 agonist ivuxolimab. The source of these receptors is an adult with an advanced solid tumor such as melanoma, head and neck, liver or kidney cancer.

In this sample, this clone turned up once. In DNA, the CDR3 is TGTGCCAGCAGCCCCCCCTCTGGAAACACCATATATTTT. Translating it yields CASSPPSGNTIYF. J is TRBJ1-3 and V is TRBV7-2; D gene unclear. The CDR3 has 13 amino acids. Trimming removed 5 bases at V and 0 bases at J, with 5 bases between. Germline lookup yields CDR1 SGHTA and CDR2 FQGNSA.

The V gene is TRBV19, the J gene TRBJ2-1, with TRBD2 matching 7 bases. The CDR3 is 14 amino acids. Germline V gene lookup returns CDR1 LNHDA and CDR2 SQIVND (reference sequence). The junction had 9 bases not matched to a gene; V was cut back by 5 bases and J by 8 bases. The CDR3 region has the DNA TGTGCCAGTAGTTTTTGGGCTAGCGGCGATGAGCAGTTCTTC. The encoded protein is CASSFWASGDEQFF.

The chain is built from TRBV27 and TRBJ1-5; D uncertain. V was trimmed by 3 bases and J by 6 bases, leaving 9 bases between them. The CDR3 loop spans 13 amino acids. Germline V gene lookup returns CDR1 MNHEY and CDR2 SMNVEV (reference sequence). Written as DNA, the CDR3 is TGTGCCAGCAGTTTCCAACAGAGTCAGCCCCAGCATTTT. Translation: CASSFQQSQPQHF.

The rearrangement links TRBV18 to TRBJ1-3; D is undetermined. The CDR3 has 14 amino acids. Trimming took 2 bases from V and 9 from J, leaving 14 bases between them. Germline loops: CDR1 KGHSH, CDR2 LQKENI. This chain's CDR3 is CASSPAQREGTIYF. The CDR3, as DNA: TGTGCCAGCTCACCAGCACAGAGAGAAGGCACCATATATTTT.

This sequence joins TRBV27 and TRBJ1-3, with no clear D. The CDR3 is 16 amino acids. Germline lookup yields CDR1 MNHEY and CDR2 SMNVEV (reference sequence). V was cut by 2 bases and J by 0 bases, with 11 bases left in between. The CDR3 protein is CASSLERPPSGNTIYF. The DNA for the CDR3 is TGTGCCAGCAGTTTAGAGCGGCCCCCCTCTGGAAACACCATATATTTT.

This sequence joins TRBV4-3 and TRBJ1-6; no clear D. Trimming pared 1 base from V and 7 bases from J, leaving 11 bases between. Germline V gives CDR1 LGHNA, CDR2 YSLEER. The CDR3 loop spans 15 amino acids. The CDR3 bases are TGCGCCAGCAGCCAAGGGCTGTCCCTCAATTCACCCCTCCACTTT. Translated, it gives CASSQGLSLNSPLHF.

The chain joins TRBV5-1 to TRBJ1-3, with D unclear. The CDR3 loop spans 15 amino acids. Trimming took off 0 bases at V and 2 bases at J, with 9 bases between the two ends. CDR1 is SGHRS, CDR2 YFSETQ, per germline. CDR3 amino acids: CASSLAGQAGNTIYF. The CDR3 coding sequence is TGCGCCAGCAGCTTGGCCGGTCAGGCTGGAAACACCATATATTTT.

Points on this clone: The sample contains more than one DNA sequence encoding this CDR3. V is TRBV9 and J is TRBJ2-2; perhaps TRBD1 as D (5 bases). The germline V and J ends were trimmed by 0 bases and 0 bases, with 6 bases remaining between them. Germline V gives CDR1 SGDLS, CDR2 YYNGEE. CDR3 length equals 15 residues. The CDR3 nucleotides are TGTGCCAGCAGCGTAGCAGGGTCGAACACCGGGGAGCTGTTTTTT. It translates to CASSVAGSNTGELFF.

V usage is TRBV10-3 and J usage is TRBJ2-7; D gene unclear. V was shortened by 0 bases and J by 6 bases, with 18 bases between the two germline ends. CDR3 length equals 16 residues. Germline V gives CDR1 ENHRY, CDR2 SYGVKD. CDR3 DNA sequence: TGTGCCATCAGTGAGTCTGCGCGTCCCGAGGTCTCCGAGCAGTACTTC. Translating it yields CAISESARPEVSEQYF.

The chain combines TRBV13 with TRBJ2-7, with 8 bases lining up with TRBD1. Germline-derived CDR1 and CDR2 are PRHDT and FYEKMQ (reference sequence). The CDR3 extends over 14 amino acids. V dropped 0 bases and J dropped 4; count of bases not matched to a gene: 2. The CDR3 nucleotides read TGTGCCAGCAGCTTAGGGGACAGGGAATACGAGCAGTACTTC. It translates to CASSLGDREYEQYF.

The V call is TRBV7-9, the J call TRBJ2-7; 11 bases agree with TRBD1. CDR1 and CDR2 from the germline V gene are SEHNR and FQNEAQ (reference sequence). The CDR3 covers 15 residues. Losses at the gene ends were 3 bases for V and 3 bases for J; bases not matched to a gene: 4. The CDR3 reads CASSFRGTGGYEQYF. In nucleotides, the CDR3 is TGTGCCAGCAGCTTTCGCGGGACAGGGGGCTACGAGCAGTACTTC.

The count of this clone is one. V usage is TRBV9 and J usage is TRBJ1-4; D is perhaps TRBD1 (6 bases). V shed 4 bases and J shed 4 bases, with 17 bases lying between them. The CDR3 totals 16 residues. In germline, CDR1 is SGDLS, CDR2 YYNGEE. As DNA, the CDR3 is TGTGCCAGCAGCCGTGCCCGACAGGAAAATAATGAAAAACTGTTTTTT. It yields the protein CASSRARQENNEKLFF.